This T cell receptor (beta chain) was retrieved from a study of blood T cell repertoires in COVID-19. V was clipped by 1 base and J by 0 bases, with 10 bases between them. Germline V gene lookup returns CDR1 MNHEY and CDR2 SVGAGI. CDR3 size: 16 residues. Sequenced by immunoSEQ multiplex PCR; TCRdb stores in-frame clones only, minus some. The profile shows roughly 150,000 clones, roughly 80% of them singletons. This sequence was found in a woman of 80 years or more with COVID-19, enrolled during active disease. The V and J genes are TRBV6-5 and TRBJ1-3; the D is unclear. What was sequenced was peripheral blood. The CDR3 is CASSYFPGDSGNTIYF. In DNA form, the CDR3 reads TGTGCCAGCAGTTACTTCCCGGGTGACTCTGGAAACACCATATATTTT.